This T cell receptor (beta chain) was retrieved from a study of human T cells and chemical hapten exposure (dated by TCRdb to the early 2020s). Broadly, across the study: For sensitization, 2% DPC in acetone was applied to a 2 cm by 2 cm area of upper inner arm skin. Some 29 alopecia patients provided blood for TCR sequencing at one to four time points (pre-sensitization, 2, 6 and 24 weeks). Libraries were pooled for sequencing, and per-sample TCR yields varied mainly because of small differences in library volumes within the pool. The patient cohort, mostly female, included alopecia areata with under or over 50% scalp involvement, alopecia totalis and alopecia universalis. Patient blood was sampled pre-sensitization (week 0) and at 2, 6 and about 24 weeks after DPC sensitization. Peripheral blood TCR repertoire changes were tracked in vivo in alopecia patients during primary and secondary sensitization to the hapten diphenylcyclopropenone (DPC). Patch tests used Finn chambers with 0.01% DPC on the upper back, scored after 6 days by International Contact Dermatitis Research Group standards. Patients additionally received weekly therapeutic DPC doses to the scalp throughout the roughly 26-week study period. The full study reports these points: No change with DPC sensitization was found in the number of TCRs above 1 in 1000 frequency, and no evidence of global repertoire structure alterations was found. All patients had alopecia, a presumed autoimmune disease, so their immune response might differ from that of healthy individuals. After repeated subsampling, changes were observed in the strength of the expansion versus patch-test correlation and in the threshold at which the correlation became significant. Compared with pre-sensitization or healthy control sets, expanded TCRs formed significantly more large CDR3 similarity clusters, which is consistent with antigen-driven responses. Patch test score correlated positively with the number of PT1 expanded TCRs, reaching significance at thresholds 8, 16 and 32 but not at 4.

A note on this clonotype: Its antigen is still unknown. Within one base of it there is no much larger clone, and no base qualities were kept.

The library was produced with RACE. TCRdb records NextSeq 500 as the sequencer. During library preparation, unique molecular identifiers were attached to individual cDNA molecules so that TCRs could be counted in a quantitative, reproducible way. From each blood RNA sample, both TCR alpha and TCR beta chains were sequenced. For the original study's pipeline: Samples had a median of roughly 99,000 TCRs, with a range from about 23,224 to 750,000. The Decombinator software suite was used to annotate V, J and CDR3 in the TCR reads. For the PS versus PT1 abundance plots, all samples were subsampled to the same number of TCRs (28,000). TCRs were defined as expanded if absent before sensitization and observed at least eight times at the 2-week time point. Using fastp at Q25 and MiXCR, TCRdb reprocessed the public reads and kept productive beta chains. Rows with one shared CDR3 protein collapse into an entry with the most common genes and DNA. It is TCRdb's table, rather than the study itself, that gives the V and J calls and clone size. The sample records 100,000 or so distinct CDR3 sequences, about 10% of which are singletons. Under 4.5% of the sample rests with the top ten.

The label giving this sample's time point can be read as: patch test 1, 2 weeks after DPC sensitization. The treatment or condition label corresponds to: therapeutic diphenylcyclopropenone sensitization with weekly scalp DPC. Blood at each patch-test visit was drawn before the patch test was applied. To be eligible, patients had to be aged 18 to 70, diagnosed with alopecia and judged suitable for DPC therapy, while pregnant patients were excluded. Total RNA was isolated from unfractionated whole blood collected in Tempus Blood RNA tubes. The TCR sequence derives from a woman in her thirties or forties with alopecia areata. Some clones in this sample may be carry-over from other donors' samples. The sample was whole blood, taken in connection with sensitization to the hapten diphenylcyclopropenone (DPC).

This receptor has the CDR3 CASSLGQLASGNTIYF. The sequenced DNA is TGTGCCAGCAGCTTGGGACAGCTAGCCTCTGGAAACACCATATATTTT. The rearranged segments are TRBV5-4 and TRBJ1-3; the best D guess is TRBD1, with 5 bases matching. The junction carries 10 bases between V and J, which are trimmed by 0 bases and 0 bases respectively. Counted from cysteine to phenylalanine, this CDR3 has 16 amino acids. Only CDR3 DNA is held: 48 bases, read in frame from base 1. The germline V gene (reference sequence) specifies SGHNT as CDR1 and YYREEE as CDR2. Reference TRBV5-4 and TRBJ1-3 proteins supply the regions before and after the CDR3; the full variable domain is: ETGVTQSPTHLIKTRGQQVTLRCSSQSGHNTVSWYQQALGQGPQFIFQYYREEENGRGNFPPRFSGLQFPNYSSELNVNALELDDSALYLCASSLGQLASGNTIYFGEGSWLTVV.